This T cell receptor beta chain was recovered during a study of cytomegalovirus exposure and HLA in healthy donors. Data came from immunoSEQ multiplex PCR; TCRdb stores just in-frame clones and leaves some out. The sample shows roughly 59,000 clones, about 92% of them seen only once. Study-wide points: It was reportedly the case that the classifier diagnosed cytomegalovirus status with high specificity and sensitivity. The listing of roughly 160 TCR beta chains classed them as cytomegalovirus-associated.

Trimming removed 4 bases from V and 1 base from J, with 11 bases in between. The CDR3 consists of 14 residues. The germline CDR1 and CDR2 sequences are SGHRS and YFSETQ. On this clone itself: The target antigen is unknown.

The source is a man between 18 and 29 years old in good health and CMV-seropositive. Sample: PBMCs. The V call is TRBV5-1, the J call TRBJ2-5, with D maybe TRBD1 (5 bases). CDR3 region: CASSPTGFQETQYF. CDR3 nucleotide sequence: TGCGCCAGCAGCCCAACAGGATTCCAAGAGACCCAGTACTTC.